This T cell receptor beta chain stems from a study of identical twins. Each CDR3 protein gets one entry after TCRdb re-called the 5' RACE reads with MiXCR. The sample shows 500,000 or so distinct CDR3 sequences, 22% of them seen only once. CDR3 length: 15 residues. Trimming removed 5 bases at V and 5 bases at J, with 15 bases between. Germline V gene lookup returns CDR1 MNHNS and CDR2 SASEGT. Another study also made use of these data, one on T cells expressing NK-cell markers.

This sequence was found in a woman aged 18-29 years in good health. Sequencing used CD4+ T cells sorted from blood. The chain carries TRBV6-1 and TRBJ2-2; D possibly corresponds to TRBD2 (7 bases). Here the CDR3 reads CASSRGRARTGELFF. In nucleotides, the CDR3 is TGTGCCAGCAGTAGGGGGAGGGCCAGGACCGGGGAGCTGTTTTTT.